Each of the 15 T cell receptor beta chains below was sequenced from the same sample in a study of identical twins listed by TCRdb under 2016. Library prep was done by 5' RACE. For sequencing, an Illumina HiSeq 2000 was employed. Clones were called with MiXCR by TCRdb after fastp trimmed the public reads at Q25, and only in-frame beta chains were retained. Here each entry gathers all rows of one CDR3 protein and keeps the most common genes and DNA. This sample comprises 400,000 to 600,000 distinct CDR3 sequences, approximately 20% of them detected only once. Around 0.48% of the sample goes to the ten largest clones. This same sample was also part of a study on yellow fever vaccine responses in identical twins.

The sequencing sample was made of CD4+ T cells sorted from blood. The origin of the receptors is a woman younger than 35 in good health.

A few counts support this clonotype. This chain's CDR3 is CASSTGTSGGGNEQFF. The CDR3 nucleotides are TGTGCCAGCAGTACCGGGACTAGCGGGGGGGGGAATGAGCAGTTCTTC. The rearrangement joins TRBV6-1 to TRBJ2-1, with 16 positions matching TRBD2. The CDR3 totals 16 residues. After removal of 5 bases from V and 7 bases from J, the junction contained 5 bases not matched to a gene. Germline lookup yields CDR1 MNHNS and CDR2 SASEGT.

The chain combines TRBV5-1 with TRBJ2-1, with 7 bases that match TRBD1. Germline CDR1 SGHRS, CDR2 YFSETQ. The CDR3 is made up of 15 amino acids. V shed 3 bases and J 4 bases; nucleotides not matched to a gene: 7. The CDR3 is CASSSSGTEYNEQFF. CDR3 DNA sequence: TGCGCCAGCAGCTCATCCGGGACAGAGTACAATGAGCAGTTCTTC.

This clonotype was picked up a small number of times. The rearrangement joins TRBV5-1 to TRBJ1-4; D uncertain. This CDR3 has 16 residues. Trimming removed 2 bases from V and 0 bases from J, with 11 bases in between. Per germline, CDR1 SGHRS and CDR2 YFSETQ. In nucleotides, the CDR3 is TGCGCCAGCAGCTTCTCAGCGGGAGCAACTAATGAAAAACTGTTTTTT. Amino acids: CASSFSAGATNEKLFF.

The chain employs TRBV29-1 and TRBJ2-2; 8 bases agree with TRBD2. V lost 5 bases to trimming and J lost 3 bases; unmatched junction nucleotides: 8. Germline CDR1 is SQVTM and CDR2 is ANQGSEA. The CDR3 loop spans 15 amino acids. Written as DNA, the CDR3 is TGCAGCGTTTCCCCCGGACTAGCAGACACCGGGGAGCTGTTTTTT. Amino acids: CSVSPGLADTGELFF.

This chain connects TRBV25-1 to TRBJ2-3; TRBD2 is a possible D gene (6 bases). The length of the CDR3 is 12 residues. Germline V CDR1 and CDR2: MGHDK, SYGVNS. V was cut by 8 bases and J by 5 bases, with 11 bases left in between. The CDR3, as DNA: TGTGCCAGCGGGACCGGGGGAGATACGCAGTATTTT. It encodes CASGTGGDTQYF.

This clonotype was picked up many times. The J gene is TRBJ2-5, the V gene TRBV3-1, with 11 bases matching TRBD1. Germline V lookup: CDR1 LGHDT, CDR2 YNNKEL (reference sequence). This CDR3 has 15 amino acids. Trimming at V came to 2 bases and at J to 6 bases, leaving 5 bases not matched to a gene. The CDR3 region is CASSQRTGGEKTQYF. The CDR3 nucleotides read TGTGCCAGCAGCCAACGGACAGGGGGCGAAAAGACCCAGTACTTC.

This clonotype was found a few times. The V gene is TRBV2, the J gene TRBJ2-4; D remains ambiguous. Trimming stripped 5 bases from V and 0 bases from J, with 11 bases between. CDR3 size: 15 residues. Germline V gene sequence: CDR1 SNHLY, CDR2 FYNNEI. In DNA form, the CDR3 reads TGTGCCAGCAGTATCGGACGCCTAGCCAAAAACATTCAGTACTTC. It yields the protein CASSIGRLAKNIQYF.

The J gene is TRBJ2-5, the V gene TRBV3-1; D not resolved. Germline V gene sequence: CDR1 LGHDT, CDR2 YNNKEL (reference sequence). The CDR3 covers 15 residues. Trimming took off 3 bases at V and 2 bases at J, with 13 bases between the two ends. The CDR3 is CASSHLIGPQETQYF. In DNA, the CDR3 is TGTGCCAGCAGCCATCTGATAGGGCCTCAAGAGACCCAGTACTTC.

This clonotype has a handful of counts. The rearrangement joins TRBV18 to TRBJ2-1; 9 bases fit TRBD1. The germline V gene encodes CDR1 KGHSH and CDR2 LQKENI. V lost 5 bases, J lost 9 bases, and 11 bases stayed unmatched. There are 15 residues in the CDR3. The CDR3 region is CASSAGTGYVFEQFF. The CDR3 nucleotides read TGTGCCAGCTCAGCCGGGACAGGGTATGTGTTTGAGCAGTTCTTC.

The chain joins TRBV5-1 to TRBJ2-5; TRBD1 matches at 9 bases. CDR3 length: 16 residues. Germline lookup yields CDR1 SGHRS and CDR2 YFSETQ. V was pared by 0 bases and J by 4 bases, with 7 bases of the junction left unmatched. The CDR3 DNA follows: TGCGCCAGCAGCTTGGCCTACAGGGGGCGCGGAGAGACCCAGTACTTC. This sequence encodes CASSLAYRGRGETQYF.

In its sample, this clonotype was seen once. A read error may produce the germline difference seen at one junction end. The chain employs TRBV12-3 or TRBV12-4 and TRBJ1-2; D not resolved. The CDR3 contains 13 residues. The CDR3 here is CASSADSPYDYTF. In DNA, the CDR3 is TGTGCCAGCAGTGCCGACTCGCCCTATGACTACACCTTC.

The rearrangement joins TRBV9 to TRBJ1-5; 7 bases fit TRBD1. Germline V gives CDR1 SGDLS, CDR2 YYNGEE. The V gene end was trimmed by 2 bases and the J gene end by 4 bases; junction bases not matched to a gene: 6. The CDR3 runs to 15 residues. The CDR3 region has the DNA TGTGCCAGCAGCGTTTACAGGGGCCTAAATCAGCCCCAGCATTTT. Translated, it gives CASSVYRGLNQPQHF.

This clonotype has at least ten counts. The chain carries TRBV10-3 and TRBJ2-7; 11 bases are shared with TRBD1. This CDR3 has 14 amino acids. From germline, CDR1 is ENHRY and CDR2 SYGVKD. V lost 6 bases and J lost 4; bases outside the gene matches: 5. This CDR3 is CAISGDRGSYEQYF. CDR3 DNA: TGTGCCATCAGCGGGGACAGGGGGAGTTACGAGCAGTACTTC.

Note on this clonotype: The junction and the germline gene differ at one end; a read error may be behind it. The chain has TRBV15 and TRBJ2-2; 8 bases fit TRBD1. The germline CDR1 and CDR2 sequences are LNHNV and YYDKDF (reference sequence). The CDR3 totals 16 residues. The CDR3 DNA reads as TGTGCCACCAGAAGAGCAGGGGGCGCGAGGACCGGGGAGCTGTTTTTT. Its translation is CATRRAGGARTGELFF.

This clonotype has only a few counts. The gene calls are TRBV11-2 and TRBJ2-6; TRBD1 matches 7 bases. The CDR3 extends over 18 amino acids. From germline, CDR1 is SGHAT and CDR2 FQNNGV. Unmatched junction bases numbered 12, after V lost 5 bases and J lost 2 bases. The CDR3 DNA reads TGTGCCAGCAGCCACCGACAGGGCGGGTCCCCTGGGGCCAACGTCCTGACTTTC. Amino acid sequence: CASSHRQGGSPGANVLTF.